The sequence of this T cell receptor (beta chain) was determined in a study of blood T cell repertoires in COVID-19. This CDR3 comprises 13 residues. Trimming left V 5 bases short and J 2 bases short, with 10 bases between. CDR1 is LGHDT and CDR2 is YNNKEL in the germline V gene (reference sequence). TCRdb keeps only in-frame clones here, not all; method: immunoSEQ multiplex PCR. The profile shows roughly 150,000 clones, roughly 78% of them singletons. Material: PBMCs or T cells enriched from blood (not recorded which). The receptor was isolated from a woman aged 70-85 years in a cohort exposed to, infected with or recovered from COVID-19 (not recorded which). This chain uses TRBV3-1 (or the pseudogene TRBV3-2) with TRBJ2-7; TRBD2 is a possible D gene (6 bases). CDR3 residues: CASSLAEPYEQYF. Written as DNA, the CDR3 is TGTGCCAGCAGCTTAGCGGAACCCTACGAGCAGTACTTC.